This TCR beta chain was observed in a study of PD-L1 blockade in urothelial cancer listed by TCRdb under 2017. Study-level background: All patients started therapy in the mid-2010s and received atezolizumab 1,200 mg intravenously every 3 weeks. About 90% of the 29 patients were identified as males with urothelial cancer of bladder origin, and a prior smoking history was reported by 18 of 29 patients. An ECOG performance status of 0 or 1 was recorded for the patients, and 0 to 3 prior chemotherapy regimens had been received by the patients. Blood samples were analyzed 3 weeks after the start of treatment (second dose) and 6 weeks after the start of treatment. A median of about 150,000 T cells and fewer than 85,000 unique TCRs was obtained from blood samples, and a median clonality of around 0.08 was observed. An exploratory multi-omic analysis was conducted of the somatic, immune and clinical correlates of response to PD-L1 blockade with atezolizumab in urothelial cancer. Pretreatment tumor samples and matched peripheral blood, collected serially before and after atezolizumab treatment, underwent TCR sequencing. Durable clinical benefit was defined as progression-free survival longer than 6 months, and TCR features were also tested against progression-free and overall survival. In the same patients, whole exome sequencing and RNA sequencing of pretreatment tumors were performed in addition to TCR sequencing. Durable clinical benefit was achieved by nine patients and was not achieved by 20 patients. Twenty-nine patients had pretreatment blood TCR-seq, some 24 had at least one posttreatment blood collection, and some 24 had tumor TCR-seq. Study-wide conclusions, independent of this receptor: At 3 weeks after the start of treatment, tumor-associated TCR clones in peripheral blood had expanded more in patients with durable benefit (n ≈ 23, p = 0.022). Small sample size (n ≈ 29) and many exploratory analyses mean the results are intended to be hypothesis-generating. A pretreatment peripheral blood TCR clonality below the median was linked to improved progression-free and overall survival.

The count of this clone is one. Its antigen remains undetermined. No base quality values were provided; no much bigger clone lies one nucleotide off. The germline V gene gives CDR1 as MDHEN and CDR2 as SYDVKM. V is cut back by 6 bases and J by 4 bases, with 10 bases in the junction unmatched. The CDR3 runs 15 residues from the cysteine to the phenylalanine. The only DNA kept is the CDR3, 45 bases in frame from the first base. The meaning of the sample's time point label: pretreatment peripheral blood. The cohort comprised 30 or so patients with locally advanced or metastatic urothelial carcinoma treated at Memorial Sloan Kettering on a trial protocol. Peripheral blood mononuclear cells were collected pretreatment and during treatment, with between 1 and 8 total time points per patient. The Qiagen DNeasy Blood extraction kit was used to purify genomic DNA from total PBMCs and tumor samples. PBMCs were collected pretreatment and during treatment, and were isolated and stored as previously described.

Each PCR received spiked-in synthetic TCR analog templates so that absolute template abundance could be estimated from read counts. The immunoSEQ assay was used to amplify TCRbeta CDR3 regions from genomic DNA with bias-controlled V and J gene primers. Sequencing of rearranged TCRbeta segments was performed at approximately 20X coverage. Per the source publication's procedure: Clustering was used to correct sequencing errors, and CDR3s were annotated against IMGT to assign V, D and J genes. Only productive TCRbeta rearrangements were used in downstream analyses, excluding out-of-frame or stop-codon sequences. Clonality was computed as one minus Shannon entropy normalized by the log of the number of unique productive sequences. Clones differing between time points or between blood and tumor were identified using Fisher's exact test with Benjamini-Hochberg correction, with an adjusted p below 0.01 applied as the threshold. In TCRdb, the immuneACCESS table is reduced to in-frame sequences with V and J assigned. These tables do not hold every clone; where another copy was compared, an unresolved V gene accounts for under half, and the others remain unexplained. V, J and clone size derive from that table, while D and trimming were established from the DNA sequence. This sample is represented by roughly 45,000 clones; 80% of them were singletons. 16% of the sample is in the top ten clones.

Sequencing was performed on PBMCs, taken around atezolizumab (anti-PD-L1) treatment. The TCR originated in a man aged 60 to 69 with urothelial cancer. The chain is assembled from TRBV28 and TRBJ1-2, with 8 bases aligning to TRBD1. CDR3 region: CASSTNRGWVYGYTF. The bases read TGTGCCAGCAGCACTAACAGGGGGTGGGTCTATGGCTACACCTTC.